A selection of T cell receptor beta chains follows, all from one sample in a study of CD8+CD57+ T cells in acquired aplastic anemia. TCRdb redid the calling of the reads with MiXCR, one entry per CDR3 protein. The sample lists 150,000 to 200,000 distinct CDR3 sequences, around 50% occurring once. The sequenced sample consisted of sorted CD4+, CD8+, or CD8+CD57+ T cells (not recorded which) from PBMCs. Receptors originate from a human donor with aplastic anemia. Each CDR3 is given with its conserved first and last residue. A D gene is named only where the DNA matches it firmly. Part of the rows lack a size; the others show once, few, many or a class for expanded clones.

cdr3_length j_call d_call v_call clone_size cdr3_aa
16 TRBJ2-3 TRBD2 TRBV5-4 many CASSLGGLTSTDTQYF
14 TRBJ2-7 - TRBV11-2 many CASSLGYRSYEQYF
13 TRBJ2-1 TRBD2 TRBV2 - CASSVSGINEQFF
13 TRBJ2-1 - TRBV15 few CATSRDRTNEQFF
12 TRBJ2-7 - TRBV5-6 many CASSPGVGKQYF
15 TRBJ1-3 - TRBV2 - CASSAEGLSGNTIYF
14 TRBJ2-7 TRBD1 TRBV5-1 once CASSVGDRGYEQYF
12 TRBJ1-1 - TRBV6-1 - CASSQDSTEAFF
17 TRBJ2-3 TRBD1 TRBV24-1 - CATAPGTGQGASDTQYF
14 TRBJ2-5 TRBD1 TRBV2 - CASSADRAQETQYF
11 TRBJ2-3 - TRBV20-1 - CSAEAGWTQYF
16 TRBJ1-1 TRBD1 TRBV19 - CASSIPGTGGFVEAFF
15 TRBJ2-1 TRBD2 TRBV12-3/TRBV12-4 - CASAYSGSFDYEQFF
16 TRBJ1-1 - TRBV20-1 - CSARAAGGPVSTEAFF